This is a list of T cell receptor beta chains from one sample in a study of cytomegalovirus exposure and HLA in healthy donors. This table comes from immunoSEQ multiplex PCR, and its TCRdb copy is limited to in-frame clones, with some not included. Counted here are 200,000 to 250,000 clones, about 80% occurring once; the ten biggest clones make up around 16%. Sample: PBMCs. These receptors were taken from a man aged 35 to 55 in good health and CMV-seronegative. Both conserved end residues are part of each CDR3. The order of the fields is V gene, D gene, J gene, clone size, CDR3 protein, CDR3 DNA. D genes are given only for firm matches. Not every row has a clone size; where given, it reads once, few, many or a size class.

V: TRBV7-2
D: .
J: TRBJ2-3
size: .
CDR3: CASSLNGYRGTDTQYF
DNA: TGTGCCAGCAGCTTAAACGGGTACCGGGGGACAGATACGCAGTATTTT

V: TRBV5-1
D: .
J: TRBJ1-1
size: few
CDR3: CASSFSVPGTEAFF
DNA: TGCGCCAGCAGCTTTTCGGTCCCGGGCACTGAAGCTTTCTTT

V: TRBV19
D: .
J: TRBJ1-4
size: .
CDR3: CASNLEGIGEKLFF
DNA: TGTGCCAGTAACTTAGAGGGAATTGGTGAAAAACTGTTTTTT

V: TRBV4-2
D: .
J: TRBJ2-6
size: .
CDR3: CASSQEAGRGANVLTF
DNA: TGTGCCAGCAGCCAAGAAGCGGGTCGGGGGGCCAACGTCCTGACTTTC

V: TRBV6-4
D: TRBD1
J: TRBJ2-2
size: .
CDR3: CASSDSGQGGTGELFF
DNA: TGTGCCAGCAGTGACTCGGGACAGGGAGGTACCGGGGAGCTGTTTTTT

V: TRBV10-3
D: TRBD1
J: TRBJ2-5
size: .
CDR3: CATATDRETQYF
DNA: TGTGCCACCGCTACGGACAGGGAGACCCAGTACTTC

V: TRBV6-6
D: .
J: TRBJ1-1
size: .
CDR3: CASKDQGRAFF
DNA: TGTGCCAGCAAGGACCAGGGGCGGGCTTTCTTT

V: TRBV20-1
D: .
J: TRBJ1-2
size: .
CDR3: CSAGGDGGYTF
DNA: TGCAGTGCTGGGGGGGATGGTGGCTACACCTTC

V: TRBV7-2
D: .
J: TRBJ2-5
size: .
CDR3: CASSLTGLKETQYF
DNA: TGTGCCAGCAGCCTCACAGGGTTGAAAGAGACCCAGTACTTC

V: TRBV28
D: .
J: TRBJ2-7
size: .
CDR3: CASSSPDRAYYEQYF
DNA: TGTGCCAGCAGTTCCCCCGACAGAGCCTACTACGAGCAGTACTTC

V: TRBV7-2
D: TRBD1
J: TRBJ1-2
size: .
CDR3: CASRSVGGAEYGYTF
DNA: TGTGCCAGCAGATCAGTAGGGGGCGCCGAATACGGCTACACCTTC

V: TRBV15
D: .
J: TRBJ2-3
size: once
CDR3: CATSRDLQDTQYF
DNA: TGTGCCACCAGCAGAGATTTACAAGATACGCAGTATTTT

V: TRBV4-1
D: TRBD1
J: TRBJ2-1
size: once
CDR3: CASSPIRGPDEQFF
DNA: TGCGCCAGCAGCCCCATAAGGGGGCCCGATGAGCAGTTCTTC

V: TRBV11-3
D: .
J: TRBJ2-1
size: .
CDR3: CASSSTKVSYNEQFF
DNA: TGTGCCAGCAGCTCTACTAAAGTTTCCTACAATGAGCAGTTCTTC

V: TRBV7-9
D: .
J: TRBJ2-3
size: .
CDR3: CSSSYDSYTQYF
DNA: TGTTCCAGCAGCTACGACAGCTATACGCAGTATTTT

V: TRBV28
D: TRBD1
J: TRBJ2-5
size: .
CDR3: CASSLMAGGRGETQYF
DNA: TGTGCCAGCAGTTTAATGGCAGGGGGAAGAGGAGAGACCCAGTACTTC

V: TRBV6-5
D: .
J: TRBJ1-1
size: few
CDR3: CASSYFLQGSEAFF
DNA: TGTGCCAGCAGTTACTTTCTACAGGGTTCGGAAGCTTTCTTT

V: TRBV7-9
D: TRBD1
J: TRBJ1-2
size: .
CDR3: CASSFNQGDGYTF
DNA: TGTGCCAGCAGCTTCAATCAGGGGGACGGCTACACCTTC

V: TRBV19
D: TRBD2
J: TRBJ2-2
size: .
CDR3: CASSPLAGKTGELFF
DNA: TGTGCCAGTAGTCCACTAGCGGGTAAAACCGGGGAGCTGTTTTTT

V: TRBV11-2
D: TRBD1
J: TRBJ2-7
size: few
CDR3: CASSLTGAYEQYF
DNA: TGTGCCAGCAGCTTAACAGGGGCCTACGAGCAGTACTTC

V: TRBV9
D: TRBD2
J: TRBJ2-1
size: .
CDR3: CASSVGTSGGNEQFF
DNA: TGTGCCAGCAGCGTAGGGACTAGCGGGGGAAATGAGCAGTTCTTC

V: TRBV29-1
D: .
J: TRBJ2-2
size: .
CDR3: CSANPGSNTGELFF
DNA: TGCAGCGCCAATCCGGGATCCAACACCGGGGAGCTGTTTTTT

V: TRBV4-1
D: .
J: TRBJ1-1
size: .
CDR3: CASSQSESLNTEAFF
DNA: TGCGCCAGCAGCCAAAGCGAAAGTCTGAACACTGAAGCTTTCTTT

V: TRBV4-3
D: .
J: TRBJ2-1
size: few
CDR3: CASSQVRGYNEQFF
DNA: TGCGCCAGCAGCCAAGTCCGGGGTTACAATGAGCAGTTCTTC

V: TRBV18
D: .
J: TRBJ2-3
size: .
CDR3: CASSPPVGSGNTDTQYF
DNA: TGTGCCAGCTCACCACCGGTCGGTTCGGGTAACACAGATACGCAGTATTTT